This T cell receptor (beta chain) was observed in a study of T cell responses to AZD1222 COVID-19 vaccine. The length of the CDR3 is 13 residues. Per germline, CDR1 SGHVS and CDR2 FQNEAQ. With 5 bases removed from V and 4 bases from J, the gap between germline ends came to 6 bases. Repertoires were generated with immunoSEQ multiplex PCR, while TCRdb's copy carries only in-frame clones and drops some. The table lists roughly 190,000 clones, 90% to 95% of them singletons. This clone occurred once. This sequence was found in an adult who received the AZD1222 COVID-19 vaccine. The rearrangement joins TRBV7-8 to TRBJ2-6; D gene uncertain. Specimen: peripheral blood, collected 28 days after the second AZD1222 dose. CDR3 loop: CASSLKGANVLTF. The CDR3 coding sequence is TGTGCCAGCAGCCTTAAAGGGGCCAACGTCCTGACTTTC.